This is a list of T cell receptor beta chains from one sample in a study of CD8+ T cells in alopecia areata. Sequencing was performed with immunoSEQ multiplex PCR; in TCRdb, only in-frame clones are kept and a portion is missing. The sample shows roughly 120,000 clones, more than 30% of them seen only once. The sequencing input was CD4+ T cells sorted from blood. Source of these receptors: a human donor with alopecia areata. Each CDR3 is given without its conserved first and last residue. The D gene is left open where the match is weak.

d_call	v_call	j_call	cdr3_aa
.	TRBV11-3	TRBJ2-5	ASSLEGAKTQY
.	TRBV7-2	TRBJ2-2	ASSPRSLARAGELF
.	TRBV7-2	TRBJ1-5	ASSLDRALGQPQH
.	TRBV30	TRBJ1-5	AWGDGYNQPQH
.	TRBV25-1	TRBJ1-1	ARTIGGNTEAF
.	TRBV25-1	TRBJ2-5	ASSLNVGGRETQY
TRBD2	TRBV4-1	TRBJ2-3	ASSPGTSGPDTQY
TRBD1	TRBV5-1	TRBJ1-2	ASSLGTAANYGYT
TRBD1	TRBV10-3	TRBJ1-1	AISPTGITEAF
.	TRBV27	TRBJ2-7	ASSYIGLQY
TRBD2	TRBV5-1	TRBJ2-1	ASSQYGGNEQF
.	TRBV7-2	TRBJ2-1	ASSGAAIEQF
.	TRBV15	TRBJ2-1	ATSKHNEQF
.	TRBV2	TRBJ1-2	ASGGGPRLTGNYGYT
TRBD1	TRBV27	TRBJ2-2	ASSTRGRGTGELF
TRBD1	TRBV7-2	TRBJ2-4	ASSLTNRGTAKNIQY
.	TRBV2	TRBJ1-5	ASRHQGSSNQPQH
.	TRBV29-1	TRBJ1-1	SVVRQHSNTEAF
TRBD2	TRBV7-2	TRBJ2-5	ASSLGAGGETQY
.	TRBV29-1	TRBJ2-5	SVVFVSQETQY
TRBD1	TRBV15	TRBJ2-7	ATSRTFGTGEEEQY
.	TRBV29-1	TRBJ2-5	SAHQETQY
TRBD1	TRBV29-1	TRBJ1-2	SVAGTGHNYGYT
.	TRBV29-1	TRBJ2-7	SVETESYEQY
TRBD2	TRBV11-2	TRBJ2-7	ASSLTSGGLYEQY
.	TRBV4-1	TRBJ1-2	ASSLRRAVGYT
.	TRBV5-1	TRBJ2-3	ASSPFGQRTDTQY
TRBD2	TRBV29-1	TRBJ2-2	SGTRVAGAGGTGELF
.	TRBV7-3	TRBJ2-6	ASSPGLSGANVLT